These 14 T cell receptor beta chains were sequenced from one sample in a study of T cells in Graves' hyperthyroidism and ophthalmopathy. Researchers took RNA transcripts and amplified the TCR beta CDR3 regions from them. The HTBI primer set served for first-round RT-PCR of the TCR CDR3. TCRdb fed the multiplex PCR reads into MiXCR, producing one record per CDR3 protein. The table has some 400,000 distinct CDR3 sequences, roughly 13% seen once. Source material: blood. These receptors were collected from a man aged 30 to 39 with Graves' hyperthyroidism that later progressed to Graves' ophthalmopathy.

This clonotype was picked up many times. The chain carries TRBV20-1 and TRBJ1-1; no definite D call. Trimming cost V 0 bases and J 7 bases, with 15 bases left between them. The germline V gene has CDR1 DFQATT and CDR2 SNEGSKA (reference sequence). This CDR3 has 14 amino acids. The chain's CDR3 is CSAREAHRSFEAFF. CDR3 nucleotides: TGCAGTGCTAGAGAAGCACATCGCTCCTTTGAAGCTTTCTTT.

The table lists this clonotype with many counts. CDR3 region: CASSLTLSGGTGETQYF. CDR3 coding DNA: TGTGCCAGCAGTTTAACCCTGAGCGGAGGGACAGGAGAGACCCAGTACTTC. This chain uses TRBV28 with TRBJ2-5; 8 bases line up with TRBD1. The CDR3 has 17 residues. The V gene's germline CDR1 is MDHEN and CDR2 SYDVKM. V shed 2 bases, J shed 4 bases, and the junction held 12 bases outside the gene matches.

This chain links TRBV2 with TRBJ2-5, with D uncertain. Per the germline V gene, CDR1 is SNHLY and CDR2 is FYNNEI. The germline V and J ends were trimmed by 8 bases and 2 bases, with 6 bases remaining between them. CDR3 length: 11 amino acids. The CDR3: CASEIQETQYF. For the CDR3, the DNA is TGTGCCAGCGAAATTCAAGAGACCCAGTACTTC.

V usage is TRBV4-1 and J usage is TRBJ2-3; TRBD2 matches at 8 bases. The CDR3 runs 16 residues. The V gene end was trimmed by 6 bases and the J gene end by 5 bases; junction bases not matched to a gene: 13. Germline V CDR1 and CDR2: MGHRA, YSYEKL. In DNA, the CDR3 is TGCGCCAGCAGTCAGCCCCCGGGACTAGTGGGAGATACGCAGTATTTT. It encodes CASSQPPGLVGDTQYF.

This clonotype was picked up many times. The junction and the germline gene differ at one end; a read error may be behind it. The rearrangement links TRBV6-1 to TRBJ1-1; 7 bases map to TRBD1. The CDR3 sequence is 17 residues long. Germline CDR1 and CDR2: MNHNS and SASEGT. CDR3 coding DNA: TGTGCCAGCAGGGAAGGAGGGGGCAGAAGTTTGGACACTGAAGCTTTCTTT. Amino acids: CASREGGGRSLDTEAFF.

This clonotype was counted many times. The genes are TRBV20-1 and TRBJ1-5, with a weak D call TRBD1 (5 bases). Germline loops: CDR1 DFQATT, CDR2 SNEGSKA (reference sequence). The CDR3 totals 13 residues. Trimming stripped 3 bases from V and 1 base from J, with 7 bases between. Here the CDR3 reads CSARWDSNQPQHF. The CDR3 DNA is TGCAGTGCTAGGTGGGACAGCAATCAGCCCCAGCATTTT.

In its sample, this clonotype was seen many times. V usage is TRBV18 and J usage is TRBJ1-2, with 7 nucleotides matching TRBD1. The CDR3 sequence is 12 residues long. The germline V gene encodes CDR1 KGHSH and CDR2 LQKENI. J lost 13 bases, V lost 0 bases, and 5 bases had no gene match. The CDR3 protein is CASSPPGTESTF. The CDR3 DNA sequence: TGTGCCAGCTCACCACCCGGGACAGAATCCACCTTC. Full variable domain (remainder filled in from reference TRBV18 and TRBJ1-2): NAGVMQNPRHLVRRRGQEARLRCSPMKGHSHVYWYRQLPEEGLKFMVYLQKENIIDESGMPKERFSAEFPKEGPSILRIQQVVRGDSAAYFCASSPPGTESTFGSGTRLTVV.

At least ten counts were recorded for this clonotype. The rearrangement links TRBV29-1 to TRBJ1-1; D might be TRBD1 (5 bases). CDR1 is SQVTM, CDR2 ANQGSEA, per germline. Trimming pared 7 bases from V and 7 bases from J, leaving 16 bases between. The CDR3 contains 12 residues. DNA for the CDR3: TGCAGCGCCACCGACAGTGACGTTGAAGCTTTCTTT. Translated: CSATDSDVEAFF.

In its sample, this clonotype was seen a few times. The chain uses TRBV12-3 or TRBV12-4 and TRBJ2-3; 7 positions match TRBD2. This CDR3 contains 17 residues. Trimming took 5 bases from V and 2 from J; bases not matched to a gene: 13. CDR3 nucleotide sequence: TGTGCCAGCAGTCCTGGACTAGGAGCGACCCCCACAGATACGCAGTATTTT. Protein sequence: CASSPGLGATPTDTQYF.

The chain recombines TRBV3-1 with TRBJ2-3; 11 nucleotides align to TRBD2. CDR1 is LGHDT, CDR2 YNNKEL, per germline (reference sequence). The CDR3 has 17 residues. Losses at the gene ends were 1 base for V and 2 bases for J; bases not matched to a gene: 5. The CDR3 bases are TGTGCCAGCAGCCAAGGGGAGACTAGCGGGGTCACAGATACGCAGTATTTT. Translation gives CASSQGETSGVTDTQYF.

V and J are TRBV20-1 and TRBJ2-1; tentative D call: TRBD2 (6 bases). V lost 5 bases and J 2 bases, leaving 22 bases between the germline ends. The CDR3 covers 17 residues. Germline loops: CDR1 DFQATT, CDR2 SNEGSKA (reference sequence). The CDR3 sequence is CSAPLVAAGSPYNEQFF. CDR3 coding DNA: TGCAGTGCTCCCCTCGTAGCGGCGGGTAGCCCCTACAATGAGCAGTTCTTC.

In its sample, this clonotype was seen many times. Here the CDR3 DNA reads TGTGCCAGCGCCGTAGCGGGGGGGCGGGGAGATACGCAGTATTTT. Its protein product is CASAVAGGRGDTQYF. The chain employs TRBV7-3 and TRBJ2-3, with 11 bases matching TRBD2. Per the germline V gene, CDR1 is SGHTA and CDR2 is FQGTGA. With V trimmed by 8 bases and J by 5 bases, 9 bases remained unmatched. The CDR3 covers 15 residues.

The J gene is TRBJ1-5, the V gene TRBV6-5; D is ambiguous. The CDR3 consists of 13 residues. Trimming cost V 2 bases and J 4 bases, with 6 bases left between them. CDR1 and CDR2 from the germline V gene are MNHEY and SVGAGI. The CDR3 reads CASSYRVNQPQHF. CDR3 nucleotides: TGTGCCAGCAGTTACAGGGTTAATCAGCCCCAGCATTTT.

This clonotype was picked up many times. The J gene is TRBJ2-2, the V gene TRBV24-1; a possible D gene is TRBD1 (6 bases). With 1 base removed from V and 3 bases from J, the gap between germline ends came to 11 bases. Germline V gene sequence: CDR1 KGHDR, CDR2 SFDVKD. CDR3 length: 16 amino acids. The chain's CDR3 is CATSDLSRGDTGELFF. CDR3 DNA: TGTGCCACCAGTGATTTATCCAGGGGAGACACCGGGGAGCTGTTTTTT.